What follows are 4 T cell receptor beta chains derived from one specimen sequenced in a study of blood T cell repertoires in COVID-19 (dated by TCRdb to about 2020). Library preparation employed the immunoSEQ multiplex PCR assay. TCRdb retrieved this table from immuneACCESS and kept in-frame rearrangements only. Not all clones are present; in checked studies, unresolved V genes account for under half, and no reason is known for the remainder. In all, the sample holds hundreds of thousands of clones, and around 84% of those were seen once. The top ten clones comprise about 5% of the sample. The material sequenced was PBMCs or T cells enriched from blood (not recorded which). The source of these receptors is a man in his forties who had been exposed to COVID-19.

The genes are TRBV24-1 and TRBJ2-1; no firm D call. Germline CDR1 and CDR2: KGHDR and SFDVKD. Trimming pared 5 bases from V and 7 bases from J, leaving 5 bases between. CDR3 length: 11 amino acids. CDR3 in amino acids: CATSVMNEQFF. Here the CDR3 DNA reads TGTGCCACCAGTGTAATGAATGAGCAGTTCTTC.

The chain joins TRBV11-3 to TRBJ2-1, with 10 bases lining up with TRBD1. Germline V gene sequence: CDR1 SGHNT, CDR2 YENEEA. This CDR3 contains 16 residues. Trimming took 2 bases from V and 2 from J; bases not matched to a gene: 3. The CDR3 DNA follows: TGTGCCAGCAGCTTAAGGGGACAGGGGACCTACAATGAGCAGTTCTTC. Its protein product is CASSLRGQGTYNEQFF.

This clone has only a few counts. V usage is TRBV28 and J usage is TRBJ1-2, with D perhaps matching TRBD1 (6 bases). The ends were cut back, 5 bases at V and 2 bases at J, with 9 bases in the middle. CDR1 MDHEN and CDR2 SYDVKM come from the germline V gene. The CDR3 is 13 amino acids. CDR3 DNA: TGTGCCAGCAGTCCTGGACAGAACTATGGCTACACCTTC. This codes for CASSPGQNYGYTF.

This chain uses TRBV19 with TRBJ2-3; D might be TRBD1 (8 bases). Looked up from germline, CDR1 is LNHDA and CDR2 is SQIVND (reference sequence). Trimming took 4 bases from V and 1 from J, leaving 15 bases between them. The CDR3 runs to 16 residues. CDR3 nucleotide sequence: TGTGCCAGTAGTAGGGAGGGGACAGGAGGCACAGATACGCAGTATTTT. Its translation: CASSREGTGGTDTQYF.